This T cell receptor (beta chain) came from a study of human T cells and chemical hapten exposure. The overall study: Women made up most patients, who had alopecia areata, totalis or universalis.

TCRdb reprocessed the RACE reads with MiXCR, giving one entry per CDR3 protein. This sample has roughly 380,000 distinct CDR3 sequences, with 4.5% to 6% found just once. This CDR3 region has 14 residues. V lost 3 bases to trimming and J lost 4 bases; unmatched junction nucleotides: 8. The germline gives CDR1 DFQATT, CDR2 SNEGSKA (reference sequence). Stated time point: pre-sensitization, week 0. The treatment here: therapeutic diphenylcyclopropenone sensitization with weekly scalp DPC. This clonotype has only a few counts. This chain joins TRBV20-1 and TRBJ1-2, with 7 positions matching TRBD1. This receptor was obtained from a woman in her forties or fifties with alopecia areata. Some clones in this sample may be carry-over from other donors' samples. The source material was whole blood, sampled in connection with sensitization to the hapten diphenylcyclopropenone (DPC). The CDR3 nucleotides read TGCAGTGCTAGTGAGGGGGCGACGACCTATGGCTACACCTTC. Amino acids: CSASEGATTYGYTF.